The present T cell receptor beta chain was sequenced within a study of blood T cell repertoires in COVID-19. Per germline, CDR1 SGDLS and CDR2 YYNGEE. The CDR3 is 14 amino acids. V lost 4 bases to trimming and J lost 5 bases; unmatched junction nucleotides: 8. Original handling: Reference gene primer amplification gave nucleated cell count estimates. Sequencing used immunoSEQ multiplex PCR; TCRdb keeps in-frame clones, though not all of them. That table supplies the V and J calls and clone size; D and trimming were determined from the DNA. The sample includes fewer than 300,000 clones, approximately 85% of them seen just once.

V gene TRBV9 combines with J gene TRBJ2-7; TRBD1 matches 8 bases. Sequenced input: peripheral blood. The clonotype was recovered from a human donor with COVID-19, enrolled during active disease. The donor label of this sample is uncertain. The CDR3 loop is CASSPLTGGNEQYF. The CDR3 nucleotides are TGTGCCAGCAGCCCCCTAACAGGGGGGAACGAGCAGTACTTC.